Below, 13 T cell receptor beta chains from the same sample are listed, as sequenced in a study of beta chain features in type 1 diabetes (dated by TCRdb to about 2018). What the authors observed across the whole study: In all four CD4+ subsets, TCRB CDR3 length was moderately but significantly shorter in type 1 diabetes patients.

Library prep was done by the immunoSEQ multiplex PCR assay. All of the isolated RNA was reverse transcribed with the High Capacity cDNA Reverse Transcription Kit, so expressed TCRB transcripts were sequenced. This is the immuneACCESS table as TCRdb keeps it, with only in-frame sequences that have V and J called. A part of the clones is gone; compared with another copy, unresolved V genes explain less than half, and the rest is unexplained. The sample contains about 650,000 clones, 9.5% to 15% of them found a single time. Clones ranked in the top ten supply around 0.12% of the sample. These receptors' targets are unknown. Input material: naive CD4+ T cells from blood. The label giving this sample's cell subset or site can be read as: true naive CD4+ T cells. The source is a man aged 30 to 45 with type 1 diabetes.

The rearrangement links TRBV5-1 to TRBJ2-7, with a weak D call TRBD2 (6 bases). The V and J ends lost 2 bases and 0 bases respectively, with 21 bases between them. CDR3 size: 18 residues. The germline gives CDR1 SGHRS, CDR2 YFSETQ. The CDR3 coding sequence is TGCGCCAGCAGCTTCTCCGGGCTCCGAGGAGGGATCTCCTACGAGCAGTACTTC. Its protein is CASSFSGLRGGISYEQYF. The full variable domain, in which reference TRBV5-1 and TRBJ2-7 provide the parts outside the CDR3, is KAGVTQTPRYLIKTRGQQVTLSCSPISGHRSVSWYQQTPGQGLQFLFEYFSETQRNKGNFPGRFSGRQFSNSRSEMNVSTLELGDSALYLCASSFSGLRGGISYEQYFGPGTRLTVT.

The genes are TRBV28 and TRBJ2-2; no clear D gene. The CDR3 length is 14 residues. The V end lost 2 bases, the J end lost 1 base, and 5 bases lay between the germline ends. Germline V gene lookup returns CDR1 MDHEN and CDR2 SYDVKM. CDR3 region: CASSLIRNTGELFF. CDR3 nucleotide sequence: TGTGCCAGCAGTTTAATCAGGAACACCGGGGAGCTGTTTTTT.

This rearrangement joins TRBV6-6 to TRBJ2-5, with D possibly matching TRBD2 (6 bases). CDR3 size: 11 residues. Trimming took 8 bases from V and 3 from J, leaving 7 bases between them. Germline V gives CDR1 MNHNY, CDR2 SVGAGI (reference sequence). The CDR3 DNA reads as TGTGCCAGCGGGGGGAAAGAGACCCAGTACTTC. Residues: CASGGKETQYF.

The chain couples TRBV7-9 to TRBJ1-1; weak D call: TRBD1 (5 bases). The V end lost 11 bases, the J end lost 4 bases, and 14 bases lay between the germline ends. From germline, CDR1 is SEHNR and CDR2 FQNEAQ (reference sequence). There are 12 residues in the CDR3. As DNA, the CDR3 is TGTGCCGTGGGACGCGGGGCCACTGAAGCTTTCTTT. This translates into CAVGRGATEAFF.

This clone was detected a few times. V usage is TRBV7-9 and J usage is TRBJ1-2, with a weak D call TRBD1 (6 bases). V was clipped by 5 bases and J by 4 bases, with 23 bases between them. The CDR3 has 17 residues. Looked up from germline, CDR1 is SEHNR and CDR2 is FQNEAQ (reference sequence). The CDR3 bases are TGTGCCAGCAGCCCCATCGCCGAGACAGGCGTACTCTATGGCTACACCTTC. Translated, it gives CASSPIAETGVLYGYTF.

J is TRBJ2-1 and V is TRBV7-2, with 8 nucleotides matching TRBD1. J lost 8 bases, V lost 7 bases, and 4 bases had no gene match. Germline lookup yields CDR1 SGHTA and CDR2 FQGNSA. This CDR3 is 12 amino acids long. The CDR3 spells CASNKQGDEQFF. For the CDR3, the DNA is TGTGCCAGCAACAAACAGGGGGATGAGCAGTTCTTC.

The chain uses TRBV6-5 and TRBJ1-6; no clear D gene. This CDR3 is built from 15 residues. V lost 2 bases to trimming and J lost 6 bases, with 11 bases between them. Per germline, CDR1 MNHEY and CDR2 SVGAGI. In DNA, the CDR3 is TGTGCCAGCAGTTACGGCCAGACCGGTAATTCACCCCTCCACTTT. It encodes CASSYGQTGNSPLHF.

This clone was observed a few times. The rearrangement joins TRBV9 to TRBJ1-2, with D possibly TRBD1 on 5 matching bases. Germline V CDR1 and CDR2: SGDLS, YYNGEE. V gave up 4 bases and J gave up 7 bases, with 20 bases separating them. The CDR3 is made up of 15 amino acids. DNA of the CDR3: TGTGCCAGCAGCCGACGACCGGGGGAAATGGGTGGCTACACCTTC. This codes for CASSRRPGEMGGYTF.

This clone showed up just a few times. The chain uses TRBV5-1 and TRBJ2-3; D is ambiguous. The CDR3 has 12 residues. CDR1 and CDR2 (germline): SGHRS, YFSETQ. V lost 2 bases and J 5 bases, leaving 6 bases between the germline ends. The CDR3 coding sequence is TGCGCCAGCAGCTTTTATGAAGATACGCAGTATTTT. Translation: CASSFYEDTQYF.

There are a few counts of this clone. V usage is TRBV13 and J usage is TRBJ2-2; D is uncertain. Germline CDR1 and CDR2: PRHDT and FYEKMQ (reference sequence). Deletions cut 1 base from V and 0 bases from J, with 9 bases between. The CDR3 length is 16 residues. The CDR3 DNA is TGTGCCAGCAGCTTAGAATCCGTTCCGAACACCGGGGAGCTGTTTTTT. It specifies CASSLESVPNTGELFF.

This clone was seen a few times. The genes are TRBV2 and TRBJ2-3; TRBD2 aligns across 12 bases. With V trimmed by 6 bases and J by 5 bases, 9 bases remained unmatched. The CDR3 loop spans 16 amino acids. Germline loops: CDR1 SNHLY, CDR2 FYNNEI. CDR3 amino acids: CASRRASGGAQDTQYF. The CDR3, as DNA: TGTGCCAGCAGGAGGGCTAGCGGGGGGGCCCAAGATACGCAGTATTTT.

This clone was observed a handful of times. The chain recombines TRBV29-1 with TRBJ2-7, with D unresolved. The germline V gene encodes CDR1 SQVTM and CDR2 ANQGSEA. The CDR3 spans 13 residues. V shed 4 bases and J shed 0 bases, with 10 bases lying between them. DNA of the CDR3: TGCAGCGTTGCATACGGCAGCTCCTACGAGCAGTACTTC. This translates into CSVAYGSSYEQYF.

The chain joins TRBV7-2 to TRBJ2-3; 13 bases map to TRBD2. The CDR3 runs to 17 residues. Germline trimming cut 5 bases from V and 2 bases from J; bases unmatched to any gene: 7. Germline lookup yields CDR1 SGHTA and CDR2 FQGNSA. The CDR3 is CASSQYGLAGVTDTQYF. The CDR3 nucleotides read TGTGCCAGCAGCCAATACGGACTAGCGGGAGTCACAGATACGCAGTATTTT. Variable domain in full (rest from reference TRBV7-2 and TRBJ2-3): GAGVSQSPSNKVTEKGKDVELRCDPISGHTALYWYRQSLGQGLEFLIYFQGNSAPDKSGLPSDRFSAERTGGSVSTLTIQRTQQEDSAVYLCASSQYGLAGVTDTQYFGPGTRLTVL.